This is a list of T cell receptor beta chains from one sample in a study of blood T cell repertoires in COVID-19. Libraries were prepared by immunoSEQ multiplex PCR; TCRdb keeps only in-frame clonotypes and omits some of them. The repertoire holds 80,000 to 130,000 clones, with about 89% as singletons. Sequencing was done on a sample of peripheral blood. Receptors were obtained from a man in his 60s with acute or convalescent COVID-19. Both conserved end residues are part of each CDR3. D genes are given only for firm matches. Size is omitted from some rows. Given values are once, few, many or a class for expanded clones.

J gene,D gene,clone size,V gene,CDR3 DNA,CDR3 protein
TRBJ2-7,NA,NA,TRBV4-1,TGCGCCAGCAGCCACCTTAGCGGTTCCTACGAGCAGTACTTC,CASSHLSGSYEQYF
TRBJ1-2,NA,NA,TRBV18,TGTGCCAGCTCACCTCTCCCAGGTCAGGGCTACACCTTC,CASSPLPGQGYTF
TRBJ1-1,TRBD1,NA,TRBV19,TGTGCCAGTAGTATAGTGAGGGACAGGGCAATGAACACTGAAGCTTTCTTT,CASSIVRDRAMNTEAFF
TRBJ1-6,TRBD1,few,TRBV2,TGTGCCAGCAGCTGGGGACAGGGAATCCCCCTCCACTTT,CASSWGQGIPLHF
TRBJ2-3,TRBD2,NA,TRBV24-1,TGTGCCACCAGTGACCATAGACTAGCGGGGTTCACAGATACGCAGTATTTT,CATSDHRLAGFTDTQYF
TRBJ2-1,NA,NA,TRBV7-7,TGTGCTAGCAGCTTAGCACTAGGGATAGACAATGAGCAGTTCTTC,CASSLALGIDNEQFF
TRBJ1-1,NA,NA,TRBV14,TGTGCCAGCAGCCAAGTAGGGACACCGGGGACTGAAGCTTTCTTT,CASSQVGTPGTEAFF
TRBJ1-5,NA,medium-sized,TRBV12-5,TGTGCTAGTGGTTTGTCCCACGGACACAATCAGCCCCAGCATTTT,CASGLSHGHNQPQHF
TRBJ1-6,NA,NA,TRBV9,TGTGCCAGCAGCGCCCTTACGGATAATTCACCCCTCCACTTT,CASSALTDNSPLHF
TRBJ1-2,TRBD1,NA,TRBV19,TGTGCCACCCTTAGGGGACAGGGGGTCGGAGGCTACACCTTC,CATLRGQGVGGYTF
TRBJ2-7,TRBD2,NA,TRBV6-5,TGTGCCAGCCGACTAGCGGGATTCTACGAGCAGTACTTC,CASRLAGFYEQYF
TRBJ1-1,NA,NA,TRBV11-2,TGTGCCAGCAGCTTAATCCTCGGAGGGGCCACTGAAGCTTTCTTT,CASSLILGGATEAFF
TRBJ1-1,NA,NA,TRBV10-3,TGTGCCATCAGTGACGTGGGGAGGGGCACTGAAGCTTTCTTT,CAISDVGRGTEAFF
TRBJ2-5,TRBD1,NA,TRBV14,TGTGCCAGCAGCTTCCCTACAGGGGGCCTCGAGACCCAGTACTTC,CASSFPTGGLETQYF
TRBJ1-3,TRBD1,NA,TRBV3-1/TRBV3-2,TGTGCCAGCAGCTCTAACAGGGGCTCTGGAAACACCATATATTTT,CASSSNRGSGNTIYF
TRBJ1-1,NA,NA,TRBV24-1,TGTGCCACCAGTGAATCGCGGTCGGGGGGCACTGAAGCTTTCTTT,CATSESRSGGTEAFF
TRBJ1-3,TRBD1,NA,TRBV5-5,TGTGCCAGCAGCTTGGTAGGCACGCAGGGGGACACCATATATTTT,CASSLVGTQGDTIYF
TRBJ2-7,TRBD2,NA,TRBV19,TGTGCCAGTAGTATGGGCCTAGCGGGCTCCTACGAGCAGTACTTC,CASSMGLAGSYEQYF
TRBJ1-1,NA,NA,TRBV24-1,TGTGCCACCAGTGAGGGGGGACGGAGATACACTGAAGCTTTCTTT,CATSEGGRRYTEAFF
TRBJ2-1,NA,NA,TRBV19,TGTGCCAGTAGTATAGAGCAGGTCTCCTACAATGAGCAGTTCTTC,CASSIEQVSYNEQFF
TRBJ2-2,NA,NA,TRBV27,TGTGCCAGCAGTTTATTGAGGCCCGACACCGGGGAGCTGTTTTTT,CASSLLRPDTGELFF
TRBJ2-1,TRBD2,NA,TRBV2,TGTGCCAGCAGTCCGCGACTAGCGGACAATGAGCAGTTCTTC,CASSPRLADNEQFF
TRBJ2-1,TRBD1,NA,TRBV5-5,TGTGCCAGCAGCTTGGACCCAGGGGGCGATTACAATGAGCAGTTCTTC,CASSLDPGGDYNEQFF
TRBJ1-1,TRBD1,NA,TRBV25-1,TGTGCCAGCACCCAGACAGGGGGTGAAGCTTTCTTT,CASTQTGGEAFF
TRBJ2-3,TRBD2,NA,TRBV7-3,TGTGCCAGCAGCCAAGCGGGAGGATCTTTAGATACGCAGTATTTT,CASSQAGGSLDTQYF
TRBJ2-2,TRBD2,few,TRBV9,TGTGCCAGCAGCGTAGGATTGGGCGGGAGAGAAACCGGGGAGCTGTTTTTT,CASSVGLGGRETGELFF
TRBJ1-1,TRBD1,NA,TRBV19,TGTGCCAGTAGTATAGATCGGGACAGGGCCCGCCAGACTTTCTTT,CASSIDRDRARQTFF
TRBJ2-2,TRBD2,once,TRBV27,TGTGCCAGCTCTATACGGGGACTAGCCTTTGCCGGGGAGCTGTTTTTT,CASSIRGLAFAGELFF
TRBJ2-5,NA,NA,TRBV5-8,TGTGCCAGCAGCTTGCAGGGAGAGACCCAGTACTTC,CASSLQGETQYF